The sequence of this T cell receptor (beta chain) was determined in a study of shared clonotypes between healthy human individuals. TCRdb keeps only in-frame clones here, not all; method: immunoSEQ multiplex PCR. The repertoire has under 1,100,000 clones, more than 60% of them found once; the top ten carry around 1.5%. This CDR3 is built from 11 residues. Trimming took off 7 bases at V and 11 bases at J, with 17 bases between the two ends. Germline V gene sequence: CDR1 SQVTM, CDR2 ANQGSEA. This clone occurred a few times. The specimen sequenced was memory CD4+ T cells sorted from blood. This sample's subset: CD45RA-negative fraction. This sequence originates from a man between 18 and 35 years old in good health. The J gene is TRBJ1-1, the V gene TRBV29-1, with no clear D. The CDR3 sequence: CSAAVDLEAFF. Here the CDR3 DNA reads TGCAGCGCCGCGGTGGATCTAGAGGCTTTCTTT.